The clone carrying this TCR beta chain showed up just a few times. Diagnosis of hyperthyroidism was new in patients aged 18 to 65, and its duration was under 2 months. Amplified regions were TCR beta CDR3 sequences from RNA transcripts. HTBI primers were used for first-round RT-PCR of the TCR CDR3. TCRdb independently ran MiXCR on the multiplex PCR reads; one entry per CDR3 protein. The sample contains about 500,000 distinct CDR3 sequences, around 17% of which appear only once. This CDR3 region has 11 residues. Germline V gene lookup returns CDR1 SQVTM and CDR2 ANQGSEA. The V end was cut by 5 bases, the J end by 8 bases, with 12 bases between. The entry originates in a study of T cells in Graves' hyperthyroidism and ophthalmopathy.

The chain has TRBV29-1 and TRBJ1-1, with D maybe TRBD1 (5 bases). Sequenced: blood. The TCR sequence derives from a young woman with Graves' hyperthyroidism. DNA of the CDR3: TGCAGCGTTCTGACAGTCCCCGAAGCTTTCTTT. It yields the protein CSVLTVPEAFF.